These 28 T cell receptor beta chains originate from one sample sequenced in a study of CD8 T cells in Susac syndrome. A quantity of roughly 0.5 to 1 ug RNA underwent reverse transcription using random hexamers. TCRdb redid the calling of the immunoSEQ multiplex PCR reads with MiXCR, one entry per CDR3 protein. The sample records around 190,000 distinct CDR3 sequences, 95% being singletons. Sequencing used CD4+ T cells from PBMCs. Source of these receptors: a human donor in good health.

This chain uses TRBV3-1 with TRBJ1-2; unclear D gene. The CDR3 is made up of 13 amino acids. Between the trimmed V and J ends, which lost 0 bases and 6 bases, there was a span of 8 bases. Germline V gene lookup returns CDR1 LGHDT and CDR2 YNNKEL (reference sequence). CDR3 bases: TGTGCCAGCAGCCAAGAACTGATTAATGGCTACACCTTC. Translation: CASSQELINGYTF.

This clonotype was seen just once. This chain links TRBV29-1 with TRBJ1-1; possibly TRBD1 for D (6 bases). The CDR3 has 14 amino acids. CDR1 is SQVTM, CDR2 ANQGSEA, per germline. V dropped 5 bases and J dropped 2 bases, with 15 bases sitting between them. The CDR3 sequence is CSVHRTEANTEAFF. The CDR3 bases are TGCAGCGTTCACAGGACAGAGGCCAACACTGAAGCTTTCTTT.

The chain is built from TRBV20-1 and TRBJ1-6; maybe TRBD1 (5 bases). CDR1 DFQATT and CDR2 SNEGSKA come from the germline V gene (reference sequence). The CDR3 contains 14 residues. V was clipped by 5 bases and J by 9 bases, with 17 bases between them. CDR3 nucleotide sequence: TGCAGTGCTGCATACTCCAGGGTTATTTCACCCCTCCACTTT. It codes for CSAAYSRVISPLHF.

The chain carries TRBV12-3 or TRBV12-4 and TRBJ1-5; no definite D call. Trimming shortened V by 4 bases and J by 7 bases, and 11 bases separated the two germline ends. The CDR3 extends over 13 amino acids. CDR3 bases: TGTGCCAGCAGTTCAGCGACGGGGCAGCCCCAGCATTTT. Translating gives CASSSATGQPQHF.

V and J are TRBV29-1 and TRBJ2-7; TRBD1 matches 8 bases. The ends lost 4 bases at V and 1 base at J; junction bases unmatched: 6. Germline loops: CDR1 SQVTM, CDR2 ANQGSEA. The CDR3 spans 14 residues. CDR3 amino acids: CSVGQGATSYEQYF. The CDR3 bases are TGCAGCGTTGGCCAGGGGGCAACGTCCTACGAGCAGTACTTC.

This rearrangement joins TRBV5-1 to TRBJ1-1; the D gene is possibly TRBD1 (5 bases). Germline values: CDR1 SGHRS, CDR2 YFSETQ. V lost 2 bases and J 6 bases, leaving 14 bases between the germline ends. The CDR3 is made up of 14 amino acids. CDR3 in amino acids: CASSFDTETAEAFF. The CDR3 bases are TGCGCCAGCAGCTTCGATACAGAGACAGCTGAAGCTTTCTTT. Combining the CDR3 with reference TRBV5-1 and TRBJ1-1 gives the whole variable domain KAGVTQTPRYLIKTRGQQVTLSCSPISGHRSVSWYQQTPGQGLQFLFEYFSETQRNKGNFPGRFSGRQFSNSRSEMNVSTLELGDSALYLCASSFDTETAEAFFGQGTRLTVV.

The J gene is TRBJ2-7, the V gene TRBV20-1, with 9 bases that match TRBD1. The CDR3 runs 15 residues. CDR1 and CDR2 (germline): DFQATT, SNEGSKA (reference sequence). Trimming removed 3 bases from V and 5 bases from J; junction bases left unmatched: 11. CDR3 sequence: CSARGPGTGRNEQYV. The CDR3 DNA reads TGCAGTGCTAGGGGCCCCGGGACAGGGAGAAACGAGCAGTACGTC.

V is TRBV20-1 and J is TRBJ1-1; the D is unclear. CDR1 and CDR2 from the germline V gene are DFQATT and SNEGSKA (reference sequence). The CDR3 totals 12 residues. V was cut by 3 bases and J by 8 bases, with 13 bases left in between. The CDR3 loop reads CSASPTSGEAFF. The CDR3 DNA sequence: TGCAGTGCTAGCCCCACTTCGGGGGAAGCTTTCTTT.

This chain joins TRBV6-5 and TRBJ1-2, with unresolved D. Germline V gives CDR1 MNHEY, CDR2 SVGAGI. Trimming took 10 bases from V and 0 from J, leaving 9 bases between them. The CDR3 covers 12 residues. The CDR3 sequence is CATRRTNYGYTF. CDR3 nucleotides: TGTGCCACCCGGCGGACTAACTATGGCTACACCTTC.

The CDR3 sequence: CSARRREGQDEQFF. The CDR3 DNA follows: TGCAGTGCTAGACGGCGGGAGGGCCAGGATGAGCAGTTCTTC. This chain uses TRBV20-1 with TRBJ2-1, with 9 positions matching TRBD2. With 2 bases clipped from V and 8 bases from J, the junction kept 7 bases outside the gene matches. The CDR3 is 14 amino acids. In germline, CDR1 is DFQATT, CDR2 SNEGSKA (reference sequence).

V and J are TRBV28 and TRBJ2-7; TRBD1 might be the D (5 bases). Germline V CDR1 and CDR2: MDHEN, SYDVKM. The CDR3 has 14 amino acids. V was pared by 5 bases and J by 2 bases, with 13 bases between. This CDR3 is CASSPPGSPYEQYV. The CDR3 region has the DNA TGTGCCAGCAGTCCCCCAGGGTCCCCCTACGAGCAGTACGTC.

The CDR3 spells CSARVPAGNGYTF. In DNA form, the CDR3 reads TGCAGTGCTAGAGTACCGGCAGGGAATGGCTACACCTTC. The chain couples TRBV20-1 to TRBJ1-2, with D perhaps matching TRBD1 (5 bases). The germline V gene encodes CDR1 DFQATT and CDR2 SNEGSKA (reference sequence). V lost 1 base to trimming and J lost 6 bases, with 12 bases between them. This CDR3 region has 13 residues.

This chain uses TRBV27 with TRBJ1-2; 9 bases fit TRBD1. J lost 6 bases, V lost 5 bases, and 4 bases had no gene match. CDR3 size: 13 residues. Germline CDR1 reads MNHEY; CDR2 reads SMNVEV (reference sequence). The CDR3 DNA is TGTGCCAGCAGTATCGGGACAGGGAATGGCTACACCTTC. Translated, it gives CASSIGTGNGYTF.

The V and J genes are TRBV19 and TRBJ2-1; D is uncertain. The CDR3 spans 16 residues. V gave up 0 bases and J gave up 1 base, with 10 bases separating them. Per the germline V gene, CDR1 is LNHDA and CDR2 is SQIVND (reference sequence). The CDR3 DNA follows: TGTGCCAGTAGTATAGATCCCTTCCGTTCCTACAATGAGCAGTTCTTC. It yields the protein CASSIDPFRSYNEQFF.

The DNA of the CDR3 is TGCAGCGGCCATTCAACCGGGACAGGAGGAAACACCATATATTTT. As protein: CSGHSTGTGGNTIYF. The chain combines TRBV29-1 with TRBJ1-3, with TRBD1 matching over 8 bases. The CDR3 consists of 15 residues. J was trimmed by 4 bases and V by 7 bases; bases with no gene match: 12. CDR1 SQVTM and CDR2 ANQGSEA come from the germline V gene.

This chain links TRBV27 with TRBJ1-3; D not certain. The germline V gene encodes CDR1 MNHEY and CDR2 SMNVEV (reference sequence). V was cut by 4 bases and J by 0 bases, with 10 bases left in between. The CDR3 runs to 15 residues. CDR3 loop: CASSSGSLSGNTIYF. The CDR3, as DNA: TGTGCCAGCAGTTCGGGGTCCCTCTCTGGAAACACCATATATTTT.

This rearrangement joins TRBV25-1 to TRBJ1-1; no reliable D call. The CDR3 sequence is 13 residues long. Germline assignment: CDR1 MGHDK and CDR2 SYGVNS. Trimming pared 4 bases from V and 4 bases from J, leaving 10 bases between. The CDR3, as DNA: TGTGCCAGCAGTGTGAACCCAGGCACTGAAGCTTTCTTT. Translated: CASSVNPGTEAFF.

The chain has TRBV29-1 and TRBJ1-1; D possibly corresponds to TRBD1 (6 bases). Germline V gives CDR1 SQVTM, CDR2 ANQGSEA. Trimming shortened V by 6 bases and J by 1 base, and 9 bases separated the two germline ends. The CDR3 runs 12 residues. For the CDR3, the DNA is TGCAGCGTCGGACAGAGGAACACTGAAGCTTTCTTT. This encodes CSVGQRNTEAFF. Using reference TRBV29-1 and TRBJ1-1 for the parts outside the CDR3, the full variable domain is SAVISQKPSRDICQRGTSLTIQCQVDSQVTMMFWYRQQPGQSLTLIATANQGSEATYESGFVIDKFPISRPNLTFSTLTVSNMSPEDSSIYLCSVGQRNTEAFFGQGTRLTVV.

V usage is TRBV20-1 and J usage is TRBJ2-5, with 14 bases aligning to TRBD2. The CDR3 has 17 residues. Trimming took 5 bases from V and 1 from J; bases not matched to a gene: 9. Germline CDR1 reads DFQATT; CDR2 reads SNEGSKA (reference sequence). In DNA, the CDR3 is TGCAGTGCTGGGCTGGGGACTAGCGGGGGAGCCCAAGAGACCCAGTACTTC. The encoded protein is CSAGLGTSGGAQETQYF.

The chain has TRBV15 and TRBJ1-1; D is ambiguous. The V and J ends lost 0 bases and 1 base respectively, with 6 bases between them. This CDR3 has 14 amino acids. The germline gives CDR1 LNHNV, CDR2 YYDKDF (reference sequence). The CDR3 DNA is TGTGCCACCAGCAGAGATCCCCCGAACACTGAAGCTTTCTTT. This codes for CATSRDPPNTEAFF.

The chain has TRBV2 and TRBJ2-7, with 7 bases matching TRBD2. The germline V gene has CDR1 SNHLY and CDR2 FYNNEI. There are 13 residues in the CDR3. J lost 2 bases, V lost 8 bases, and 6 bases had no gene match. CDR3 in amino acids: CASLIAGTYEQYV. The CDR3, as DNA: TGTGCCAGCTTGATAGCGGGTACCTACGAGCAGTACGTC.

This chain uses TRBV18 with TRBJ1-2; 8 bases fit TRBD1. CDR1 is KGHSH, CDR2 LQKENI, per germline. The CDR3 length is 14 residues. Unmatched junction bases numbered 5, after V lost 3 bases and J lost 5 bases. Here the CDR3 DNA reads TGTGCCAGCTCACCGGACAGGGCGAGATATGGCTACACCTTC. Translation gives CASSPDRARYGYTF.

The chain joins TRBV15 to TRBJ2-7; D is unclear. Germline V gene lookup returns CDR1 LNHNV and CDR2 YYDKDF (reference sequence). V gave up 3 bases and J gave up 7 bases, with 13 bases separating them. The CDR3 sequence is 13 residues long. DNA for the CDR3: TGTGCCACCAGCAGGGGTGGAAACCGAGAGCAGTACTTC. This codes for CATSRGGNREQYF.

The genes are TRBV29-1 and TRBJ2-2, with 7 positions matching TRBD1. V trimming: 7 bases; J trimming: 0 bases; junction bases outside the gene matches: 2. This CDR3 has 13 amino acids. The germline V gene encodes CDR1 SQVTM and CDR2 ANQGSEA. In nucleotides, the CDR3 is TGCAGCGCGGGACAGTCGAACACCGGGGAGCTGTTTTTT. This translates into CSAGQSNTGELFF.

V is TRBV2 and J is TRBJ1-5, with D possibly TRBD1 on 5 matching bases. Per germline, CDR1 SNHLY and CDR2 FYNNEI. The CDR3 spans 17 residues. V shed 5 bases and J shed 3 bases, with 20 bases lying between them. CDR3 DNA: TGTGCCAGCAGTCTTTATGACCGGGACGTAGTCAATCAGCCCCAGCATTTT. It yields the protein CASSLYDRDVVNQPQHF.

The rearrangement uses TRBV10-3 and TRBJ2-3; 7 bases match TRBD2. Germline V lookup: CDR1 ENHRY, CDR2 SYGVKD. V shed 4 bases and J 6 bases; nucleotides not matched to a gene: 10. This CDR3 has 15 amino acids. The CDR3 region is CAISGPSGKGDTQYF. In nucleotides, the CDR3 is TGTGCCATCAGTGGGCCTAGCGGTAAGGGGGATACGCAGTATTTT.

The chain is built from TRBV24-1 and TRBJ1-1, with D unresolved. The CDR3 has 12 residues. The V end was cut by 2 bases, the J end by 3 bases, with 3 bases between. CDR1 KGHDR and CDR2 SFDVKD come from the germline V gene. The CDR3 DNA reads as TGTGCCACCAGTGATTCCGACACTGAAGCTTTCTTT. Encoded protein: CATSDSDTEAFF.

This clonotype has only one observation. V and J are TRBV20-1 and TRBJ2-6, with 9 nucleotides matching TRBD1. The CDR3 covers 15 residues. Germline V gene data show CDR1 as DFQATT and CDR2 as SNEGSKA (reference sequence). Trimming took 5 bases from V and 4 from J; bases not matched to a gene: 6. The CDR3 sequence: CSALQGASGANVLTF. The CDR3, as DNA: TGCAGTGCTCTACAGGGGGCGAGCGGGGCCAACGTCCTGACTTTC.